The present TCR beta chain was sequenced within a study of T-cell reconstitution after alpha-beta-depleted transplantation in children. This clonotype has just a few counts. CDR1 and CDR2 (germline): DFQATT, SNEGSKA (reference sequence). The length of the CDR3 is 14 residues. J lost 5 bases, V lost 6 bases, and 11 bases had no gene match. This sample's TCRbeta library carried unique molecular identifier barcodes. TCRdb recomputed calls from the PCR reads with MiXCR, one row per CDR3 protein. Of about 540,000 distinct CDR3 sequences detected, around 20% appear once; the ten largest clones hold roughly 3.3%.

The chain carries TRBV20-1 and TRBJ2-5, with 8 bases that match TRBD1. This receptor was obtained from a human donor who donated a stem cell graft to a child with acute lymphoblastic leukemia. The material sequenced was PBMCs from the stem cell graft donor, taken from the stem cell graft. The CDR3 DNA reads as TGCAGTGCGGAAGACCGACAGGGGTTGGAGACCCAGTACTTC. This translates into CSAEDRQGLETQYF.